This record concerns one T cell receptor (beta chain) sequence. Its target is unknown. This sample was included in a study of graft-versus-host responses after intestinal transplantation. Overall study: All recipients were transplanted with multivisceral, liver-intestinal, or isolated intestinal grafts. Study-level results: Individuals carrying graft-donor T cell macrochimerism showed high graft-versus-host to host-versus-graft clonal ratios in allografts. Some GvH clones were seen earlier in gut or blood, suggesting intestinal origin.

The CDR3 sequence is 16 residues long. Unmatched junction bases numbered 2, after V lost 4 bases and J lost 0 bases. In germline, CDR1 is SGDLS, CDR2 YYNGEE. Method: immunoSEQ multiplex PCR; TCRdb's copy keeps in-frame clones and lacks some. Of some 150,000 clones listed, about 93% are singletons. The receptor's source is a human donor who received an intestinal transplant. Sequencing used unstimulated CD4+ T cells sorted from spleen or lymph node cells, obtained before intestinal transplant. V and J are TRBV9 and TRBJ2-7; TRBD2 matches at 15 bases. The CDR3 sequence: CASSPGLAGGSYEQYF. CDR3 DNA: TGTGCCAGCAGCCCGGGACTAGCGGGAGGCTCCTACGAGCAGTACTTC.